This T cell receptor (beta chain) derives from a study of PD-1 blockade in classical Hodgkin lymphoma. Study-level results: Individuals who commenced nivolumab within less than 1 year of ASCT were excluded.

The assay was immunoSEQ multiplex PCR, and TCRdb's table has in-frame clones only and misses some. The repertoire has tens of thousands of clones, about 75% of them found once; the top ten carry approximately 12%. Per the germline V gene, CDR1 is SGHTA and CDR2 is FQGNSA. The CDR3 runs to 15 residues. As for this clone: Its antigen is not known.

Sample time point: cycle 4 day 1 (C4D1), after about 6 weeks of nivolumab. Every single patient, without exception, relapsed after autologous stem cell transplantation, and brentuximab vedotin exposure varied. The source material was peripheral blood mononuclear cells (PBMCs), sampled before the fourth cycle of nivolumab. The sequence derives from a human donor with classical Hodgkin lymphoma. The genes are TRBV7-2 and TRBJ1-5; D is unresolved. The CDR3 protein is CASWAVRDSNQPQHF. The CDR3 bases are TGTGCAAGTTGGGCGGTCCGGGATAGCAATCAGCCCCAGCATTTT.